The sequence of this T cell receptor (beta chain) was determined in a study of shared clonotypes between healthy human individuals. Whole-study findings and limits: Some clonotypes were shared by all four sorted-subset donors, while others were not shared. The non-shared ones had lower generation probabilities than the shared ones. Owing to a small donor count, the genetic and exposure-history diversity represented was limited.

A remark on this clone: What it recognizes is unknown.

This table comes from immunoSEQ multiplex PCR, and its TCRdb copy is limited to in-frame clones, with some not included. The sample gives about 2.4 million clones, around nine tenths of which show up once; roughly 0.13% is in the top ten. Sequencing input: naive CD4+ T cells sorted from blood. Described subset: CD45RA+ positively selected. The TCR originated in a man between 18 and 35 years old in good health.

The CDR3 loop reads CASSSESEQYF. The DNA of the CDR3 is TGTGCCAGCAGCTCGGAGTCCGAGCAGTACTTC. The rearrangement links TRBV5-6 to TRBJ2-7; D is undetermined. Germline-derived CDR1 and CDR2 are SGHDT and YYEEEE. This CDR3 contains 11 residues. The V end was cut by 3 bases, the J end by 6 bases, with 7 bases between. Based on the CDR3 plus reference TRBV5-6 and TRBJ2-7, the full variable domain is DAGVTQSPTHLIKTRGQQVTLRCSPKSGHDTVSWYQQALGQGPQFIFQYYEEEERQRGNFPDRFSGHQFPNYSSELNVNALLLGDSALYLCASSSESEQYFGPGTRLTVT.